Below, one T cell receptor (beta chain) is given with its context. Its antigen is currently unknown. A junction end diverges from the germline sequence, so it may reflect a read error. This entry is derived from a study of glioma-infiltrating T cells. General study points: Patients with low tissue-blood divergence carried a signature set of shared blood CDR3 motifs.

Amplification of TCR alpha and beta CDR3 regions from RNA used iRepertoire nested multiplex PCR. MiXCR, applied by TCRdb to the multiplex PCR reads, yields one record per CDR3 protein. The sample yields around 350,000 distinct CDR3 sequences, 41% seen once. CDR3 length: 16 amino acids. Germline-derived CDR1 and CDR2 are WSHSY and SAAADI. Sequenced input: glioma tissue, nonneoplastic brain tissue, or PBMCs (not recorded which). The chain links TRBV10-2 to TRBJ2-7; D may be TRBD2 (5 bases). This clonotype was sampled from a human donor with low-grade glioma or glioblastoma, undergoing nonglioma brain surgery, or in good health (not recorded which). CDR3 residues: CASSYSRLAMGNEQYF. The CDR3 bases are TGTGCCAGCAGTTACTCGAGGCTAGCAATGGGGAATGAGCAGTACTTC.